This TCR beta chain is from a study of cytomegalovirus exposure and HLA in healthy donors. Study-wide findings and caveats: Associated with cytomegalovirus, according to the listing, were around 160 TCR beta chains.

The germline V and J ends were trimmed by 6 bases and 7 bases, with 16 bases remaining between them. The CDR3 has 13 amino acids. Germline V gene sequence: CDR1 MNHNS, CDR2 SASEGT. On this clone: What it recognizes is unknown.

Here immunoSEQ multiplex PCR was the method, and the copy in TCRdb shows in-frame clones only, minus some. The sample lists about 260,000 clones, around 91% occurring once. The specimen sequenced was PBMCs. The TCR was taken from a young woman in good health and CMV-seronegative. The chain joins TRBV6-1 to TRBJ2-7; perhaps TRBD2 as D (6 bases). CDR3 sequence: CASSLLAPEEQYF. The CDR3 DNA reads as TGTGCCAGCAGCTTACTAGCTCCTGAAGAGCAGTACTTC.